A selection of T cell receptor beta chains follows, all from one sample in a study of blood T cell repertoires in COVID-19. Profiled with immunoSEQ multiplex PCR; TCRdb holds only in-frame clones, not every one. The data show roughly 260,000 clones, with 88% seen just once and about 4.1% held by the top ten. Sample: peripheral blood. The receptors were gathered from a man aged 55 to 70 who had recovered from COVID-19. Each CDR3 is given with its conserved first and last residue. The D gene is left open where the match is weak. The listing skips clone size in some rows; elsewhere it reads once, few, many or a size class.

d_call clone_size j_call cdr3_length v_call cdr3_nt cdr3_aa
TRBD1 . TRBJ2-1 14 TRBV6-1 TGTGCCAGCAGTGACACAGACAGGGGACCAGGACAGTTCTTC CASSDTDRGPGQFF
TRBD1 . TRBJ2-7 14 TRBV4-2 TGTGCCAGCAGGACAGGGGGACTCTCCTACGAGCAGTACTTC CASRTGGLSYEQYF
. . TRBJ2-3 15 TRBV24-1 TGTGCCACCAGTGATGCCGGGGAGAGGACAGATACGCAGTATTTT CATSDAGERTDTQYF
. . TRBJ1-1 13 TRBV3-1/TRBV3-2 TGTGCCAGCAGCCCGGGGACATTCACTGAAGCTTTCTTT CASSPGTFTEAFF
. . TRBJ1-5 15 TRBV9 TGTGCCAGCGCGGGATCCGACGCGTTGGGTCAGCCCCAGCATTTT CASAGSDALGQPQHF
TRBD1 . TRBJ1-2 15 TRBV29-1 TGCAGCGTTGGAGGGGGCAGCTTAACTAACTATGGCTACACCTTC CSVGGGSLTNYGYTF
TRBD2 . TRBJ2-7 15 TRBV5-1 TGCGCCAGCAGCTTGGAACCGGGACTAGCGGGCGAGCAGTACTTC CASSLEPGLAGEQYF
TRBD1 . TRBJ2-7 17 TRBV7-6 TGTGCCAGCAGCCCTAGTAGAGGGACAGGGGTATTAGGCGAGCAGTACTTC CASSPSRGTGVLGEQYF
. . TRBJ1-2 11 TRBV30 TGTGCCTGGAGTCCAAGCCATGGCTACACCTTC CAWSPSHGYTF
. . TRBJ2-7 14 TRBV5-1 TGCGCCAGCAGCTTGGTAGGCAGGGGTTACGAGCAGTACTTC CASSLVGRGYEQYF
. . TRBJ1-1 14 TRBV6-5 TGTGCCAGCACCCAACGGAGCGGGAACACTGAAGCTTTCTTT CASTQRSGNTEAFF
. . TRBJ2-7 13 TRBV10-3 TGTGCCATCAGAGCGGAGAGGTGGGACGAGCAGTACTTC CAIRAERWDEQYF
. . TRBJ1-4 16 TRBV5-5 TGTGCCAGCAGCGTTGGACAGAGGGGGACGTATGAAAAACTGTTTTTT CASSVGQRGTYEKLFF
TRBD1 . TRBJ2-3 16 TRBV4-1 TGCGCCAGCAGCCAAGAGGGACAGGGACTCACAGATACGCAGTATTTT CASSQEGQGLTDTQYF
TRBD1 once TRBJ1-1 14 TRBV7-3 TGTGCCAGCAGCTGGCCGGACAGGGGCACTGAAGCTTTCTTT CASSWPDRGTEAFF
TRBD1 . TRBJ2-3 13 TRBV9 TGTGCCAGCAGCCCGACAGGGTGGGATACGCAGTATTTT CASSPTGWDTQYF
TRBD1 . TRBJ1-5 13 TRBV10-3 TGTGCCATCAGGGGGACAGAAAATCAGCCCCAGCATTTT CAIRGTENQPQHF
. . TRBJ1-6 14 TRBV5-6 TGTGCCAGCAGCTTTCGACAGTGGGGTTCACCCCTCCACTTT CASSFRQWGSPLHF
. . TRBJ2-7 12 TRBV27 TGTGCCAGCAAAACAGGGACCTACGAGCAGTACTTC CASKTGTYEQYF
. . TRBJ1-6 13 TRBV11-2 TGTGCCAGCAGCTTGGGAGGGAATTCACCCCTCCACTTT CASSLGGNSPLHF
. . TRBJ2-5 14 TRBV18 TGTGCCAGCTCACCAACGGGGGTCCAAGAGACCCAGTACTTC CASSPTGVQETQYF
. . TRBJ2-7 14 TRBV7-9 TGTGCCAGCAGCTTTCAGGGTCAGGTCTACGAGCAGTACTTC CASSFQGQVYEQYF
. . TRBJ1-4 15 TRBV27 TGTGCCAGCAGTTTAACAGGCAGGGGTCTTGAAAAACTGTTTTTT CASSLTGRGLEKLFF
. . TRBJ1-3 16 TRBV2 TGTGCCAGCAGCGCTACAGGGATCTCAGTTGGAAACACCATATATTTT CASSATGISVGNTIYF
. . TRBJ2-3 17 TRBV5-1 TGCGCCAGCAGCTTGACCCCTGAACGGGGGGCAACAGATACGCAGTATTTT CASSLTPERGATDTQYF
TRBD2 few TRBJ2-1 19 TRBV3-1/TRBV3-2 TGTGCCAGCAGCCAAGATTTGATGGCTAGCGGGGGTATTTACAATGAGCAGTTCTTC CASSQDLMASGGIYNEQFF
. . TRBJ1-1 14 TRBV5-1 TGCGCCAGCAGCTCGGAACGGACAAACACTGAAGCTTTCTTT CASSSERTNTEAFF
. . TRBJ1-4 17 TRBV2 TGTGCCAGCAGTGAAGGGGGGGACTTTAGTGGTGGTGAAAAACTGTTTTTT CASSEGGDFSGGEKLFF
TRBD2 . TRBJ2-2 16 TRBV7-3 TGTGCCAGCAGCCGAGCTAGCGGGGTGGTCACCGGGGAGCTGTTTTTT CASSRASGVVTGELFF
TRBD1 . TRBJ1-1 17 TRBV19 TGTGCCAGTAGTACATACAGGACAGGGGACATGAACACTGAAGCTTTCTTT CASSTYRTGDMNTEAFF
TRBD2 . TRBJ2-7 16 TRBV19 TGTGCCAGTACCCGGACTAGCGGGGGGGCCATCCACGAGCAGTACTTC CASTRTSGGAIHEQYF
TRBD2 . TRBJ2-7 15 TRBV27 TGTGCCAGCAGTGCTAGCGGGGGGGGCTCCTACGAGCAGTACTTC CASSASGGGSYEQYF
. . TRBJ1-6 14 TRBV18 TGTGCCAGCTCCTCCGGGGGGCACGGTTCACCCCTCCACTTT CASSSGGHGSPLHF
TRBD1 . TRBJ2-7 14 TRBV19 TGTGCCAGTAGAGTCGGACAGGGGGTCTACGAGCAGTACTTC CASRVGQGVYEQYF
TRBD1 . TRBJ1-5 14 TRBV4-2 TGTGCCAGCAGCCAGGGACAGAGCAATCAGCCCCAGCATTTT CASSQGQSNQPQHF
TRBD1 . TRBJ2-7 14 TRBV5-4 TGTGCCAGCAGCGGTGGACAGGGAGGTTACGAGCAGTACTTC CASSGGQGGYEQYF
. . TRBJ2-5 15 TRBV30 TGTGCCTGGAGCCCACGTGGGGGGGGCTCAGAGACCCAGTACTTC CAWSPRGGGSETQYF
. . TRBJ1-6 14 TRBV12-5 TGTGCTAGTGGTTTGCCCGCAGGGAATTCACCCCTCCACTTT CASGLPAGNSPLHF
. few TRBJ1-1 15 TRBV21-1 TGTGCCAGCAGCAAAAAGGACAGGGTGGGCACTGAAGCTTTCTTT CASSKKDRVGTEAFF
TRBD1 once TRBJ1-5 12 TRBV7-9 TGTGCCAGCAGCCGACAGGGCCAGCCCCAGCATTTT CASSRQGQPQHF